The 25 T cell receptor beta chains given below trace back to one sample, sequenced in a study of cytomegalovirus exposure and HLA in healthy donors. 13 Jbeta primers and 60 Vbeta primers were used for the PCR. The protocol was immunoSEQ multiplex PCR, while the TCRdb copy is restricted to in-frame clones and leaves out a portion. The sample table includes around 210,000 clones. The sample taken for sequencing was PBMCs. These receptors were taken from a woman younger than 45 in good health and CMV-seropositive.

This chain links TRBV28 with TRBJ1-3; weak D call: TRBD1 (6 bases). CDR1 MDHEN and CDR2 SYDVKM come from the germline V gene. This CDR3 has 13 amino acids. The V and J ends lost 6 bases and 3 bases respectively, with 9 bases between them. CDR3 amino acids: CASRWGHGNTIYF. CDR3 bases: TGTGCCAGCAGGTGGGGACATGGAAACACCATATATTTT.

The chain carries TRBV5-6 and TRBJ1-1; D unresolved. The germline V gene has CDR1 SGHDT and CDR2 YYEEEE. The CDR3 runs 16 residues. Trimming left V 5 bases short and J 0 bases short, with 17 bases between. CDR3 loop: CASRPTGSGMNTEAFF. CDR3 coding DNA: TGTGCCAGCAGACCGACGGGGTCAGGTATGAACACTGAAGCTTTCTTT. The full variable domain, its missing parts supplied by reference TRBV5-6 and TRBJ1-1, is DAGVTQSPTHLIKTRGQQVTLRCSPKSGHDTVSWYQQALGQGPQFIFQYYEEEERQRGNFPDRFSGHQFPNYSSELNVNALLLGDSALYLCASRPTGSGMNTEAFFGQGTRLTVV.

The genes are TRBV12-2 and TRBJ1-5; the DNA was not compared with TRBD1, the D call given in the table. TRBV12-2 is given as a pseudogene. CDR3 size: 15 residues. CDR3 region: CASRLGSRMGQPQHF. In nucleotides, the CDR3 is TGTGCAAGTCGCTTAGGGTCCAGGATGGGTCAGCCCCAGCATTTT.

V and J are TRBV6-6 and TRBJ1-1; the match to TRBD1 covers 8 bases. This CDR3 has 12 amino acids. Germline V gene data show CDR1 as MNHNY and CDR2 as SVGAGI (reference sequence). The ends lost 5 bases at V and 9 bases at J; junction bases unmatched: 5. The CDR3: CASSLRTGQAFF. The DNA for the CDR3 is TGTGCCAGCAGTCTCCGGACAGGGCAAGCTTTCTTT.

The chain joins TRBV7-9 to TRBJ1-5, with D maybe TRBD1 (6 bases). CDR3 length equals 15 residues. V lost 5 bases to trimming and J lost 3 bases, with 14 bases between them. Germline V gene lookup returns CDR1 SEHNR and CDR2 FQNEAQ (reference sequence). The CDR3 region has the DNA TGTGCCAGCAGCCCACGAGGGGGTCCCAATCAGCCCCAGCATTTT. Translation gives CASSPRGGPNQPQHF.

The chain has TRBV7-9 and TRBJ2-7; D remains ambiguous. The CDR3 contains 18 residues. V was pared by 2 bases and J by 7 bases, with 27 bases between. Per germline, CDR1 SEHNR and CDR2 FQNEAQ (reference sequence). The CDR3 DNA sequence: TGTGCCAGCAGCTTAATTAAAATTAGCTCCATCCCGGCTAATGAGCAGTACTTC. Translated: CASSLIKISSIPANEQYF.

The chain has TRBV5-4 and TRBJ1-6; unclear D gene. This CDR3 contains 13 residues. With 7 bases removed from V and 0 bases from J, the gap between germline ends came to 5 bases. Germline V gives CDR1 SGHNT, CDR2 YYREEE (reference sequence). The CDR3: CASRSSYNSPLHF. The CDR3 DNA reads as TGTGCCAGCCGTAGCTCCTATAATTCACCCCTCCACTTT.

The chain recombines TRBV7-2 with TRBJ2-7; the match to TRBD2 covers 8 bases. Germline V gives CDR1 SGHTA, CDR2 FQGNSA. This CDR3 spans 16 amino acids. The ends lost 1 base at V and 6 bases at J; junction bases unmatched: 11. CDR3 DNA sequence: TGTGCCAGCAGCTTAGGTCGTGGGGGCGGGAGGAGCGAGCAGTACTTC. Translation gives CASSLGRGGGRSEQYF.

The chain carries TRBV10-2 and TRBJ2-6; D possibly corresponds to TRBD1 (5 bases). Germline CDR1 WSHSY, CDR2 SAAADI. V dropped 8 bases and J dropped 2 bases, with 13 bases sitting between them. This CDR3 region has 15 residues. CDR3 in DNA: TGCGCCAGCGGGGCCAGTTTTACTGGGGCCAACGTCCTGACTTTC. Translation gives CASGASFTGANVLTF.

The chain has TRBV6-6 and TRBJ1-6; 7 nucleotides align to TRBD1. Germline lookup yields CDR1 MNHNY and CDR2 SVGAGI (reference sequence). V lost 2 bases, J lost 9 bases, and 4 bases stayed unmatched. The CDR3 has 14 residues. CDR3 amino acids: CASSYMGQSSPLHF. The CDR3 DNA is TGTGCCAGCAGTTACATGGGACAGAGTTCACCCCTCCACTTT.

CDR3 DNA sequence: TGCAGCGTGAGAGCCACAGGGGATCAGCCCCAGCATTTT. Amino acid sequence: CSVRATGDQPQHF. The rearrangement uses TRBV29-1 and TRBJ1-5; 7 nucleotides match TRBD1. CDR1 is SQVTM, CDR2 ANQGSEA, per germline. With V trimmed by 6 bases and J by 5 bases, 7 bases remained unmatched. CDR3 size: 13 residues.

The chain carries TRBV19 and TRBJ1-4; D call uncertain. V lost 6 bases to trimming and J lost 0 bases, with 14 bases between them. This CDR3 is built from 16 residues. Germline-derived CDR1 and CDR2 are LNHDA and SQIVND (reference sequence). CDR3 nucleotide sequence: TGTGCCAGTAGGGCAGGAAATGGTCCAACTAATGAAAAACTGTTTTTT. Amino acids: CASRAGNGPTNEKLFF.

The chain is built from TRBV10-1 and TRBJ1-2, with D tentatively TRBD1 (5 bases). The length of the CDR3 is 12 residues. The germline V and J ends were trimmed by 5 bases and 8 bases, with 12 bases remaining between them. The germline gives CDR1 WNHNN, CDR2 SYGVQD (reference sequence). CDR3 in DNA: TGCGCCAGCAGTAACCGACAGCGCGGCTACACCTTC. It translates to CASSNRQRGYTF.

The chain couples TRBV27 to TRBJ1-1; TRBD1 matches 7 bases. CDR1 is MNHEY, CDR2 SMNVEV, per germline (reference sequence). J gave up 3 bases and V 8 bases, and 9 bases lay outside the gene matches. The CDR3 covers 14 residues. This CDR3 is CASGKTGWDTEAFF. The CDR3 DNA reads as TGTGCCAGCGGCAAGACAGGGTGGGACACTGAAGCTTTCTTT.

CDR3 sequence (DNA): TGTGCCAGCAGCCAGCCTCAGGGCAGCTCCTATAATTCACCCCTCCACTTT. It specifies CASSQPQGSSYNSPLHF. The chain has TRBV4-2 and TRBJ1-6, with a weak D call TRBD1 (5 bases). Trimming removed 3 bases from V and 0 bases from J, with 12 bases in between. This CDR3 has 17 residues. Germline loops: CDR1 LGHNA, CDR2 YNFKEQ.

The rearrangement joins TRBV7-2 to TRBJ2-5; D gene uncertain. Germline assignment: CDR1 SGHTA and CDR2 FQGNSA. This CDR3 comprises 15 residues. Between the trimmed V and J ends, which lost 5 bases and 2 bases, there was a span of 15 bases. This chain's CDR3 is CASSPAPQSQETQYF. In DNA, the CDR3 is TGTGCCAGCAGCCCCGCTCCACAGTCGCAAGAGACCCAGTACTTC.

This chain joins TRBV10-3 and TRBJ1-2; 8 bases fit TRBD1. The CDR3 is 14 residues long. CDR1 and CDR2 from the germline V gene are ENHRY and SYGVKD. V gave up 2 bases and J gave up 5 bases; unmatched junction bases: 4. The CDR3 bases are TGTGCCATCAGTGAGAAGAGGACAGGGTATGGCTACACCTTC. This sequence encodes CAISEKRTGYGYTF.

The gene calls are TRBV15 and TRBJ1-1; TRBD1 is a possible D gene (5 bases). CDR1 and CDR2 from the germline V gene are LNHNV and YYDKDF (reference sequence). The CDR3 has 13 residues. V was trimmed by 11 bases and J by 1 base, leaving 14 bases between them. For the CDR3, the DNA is TGTGCCTCCCATCAGACAGAGAACACTGAAGCTTTCTTT. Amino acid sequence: CASHQTENTEAFF. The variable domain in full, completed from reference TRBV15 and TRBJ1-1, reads DAMVIQNPRYQVTQFGKPVTLSCSQTLNHNVMYWYQQKSSQAPKLLFHYYDKDFNNEADTPDNFQSRRPNTSFCFLDIRSPGLGDTAMYLCASHQTENTEAFFGQGTRLTVV.

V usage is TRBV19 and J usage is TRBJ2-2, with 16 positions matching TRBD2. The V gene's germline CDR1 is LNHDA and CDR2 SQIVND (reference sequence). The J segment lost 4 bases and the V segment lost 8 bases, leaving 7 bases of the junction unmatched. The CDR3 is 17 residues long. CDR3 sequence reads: CASDGTSGGAGTGELFF. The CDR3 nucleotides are TGTGCCAGTGACGGGACTAGCGGGGGGGCGGGCACCGGGGAGCTGTTTTTT.

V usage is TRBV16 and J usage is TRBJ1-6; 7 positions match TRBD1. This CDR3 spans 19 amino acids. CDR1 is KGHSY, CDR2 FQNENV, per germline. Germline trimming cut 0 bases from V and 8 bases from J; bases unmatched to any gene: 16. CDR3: CASSQSKGAGGSSYSPLHF. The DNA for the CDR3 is TGTGCCAGCAGCCAATCGAAGGGAGCAGGGGGGAGTAGTTATTCACCCCTCCACTTT. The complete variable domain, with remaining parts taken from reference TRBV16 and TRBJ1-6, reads GEEVAQTPKHLVRGEGQKAKLYCAPIKGHSYVFWYQQVLKNEFKFLISFQNENVFDETGMPKERFSAKCLPNSPCSLEIQATKLEDSAVYFCASSQSKGAGGSSYSPLHFGNGTRLTVT.

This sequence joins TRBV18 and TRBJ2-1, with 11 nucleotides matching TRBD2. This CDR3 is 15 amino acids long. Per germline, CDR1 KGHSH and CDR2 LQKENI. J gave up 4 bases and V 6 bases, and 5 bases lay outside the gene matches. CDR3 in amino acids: CASSGTSGFYNEQFF. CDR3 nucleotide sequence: TGTGCCAGCTCCGGGACTAGCGGTTTTTACAATGAGCAGTTCTTC.

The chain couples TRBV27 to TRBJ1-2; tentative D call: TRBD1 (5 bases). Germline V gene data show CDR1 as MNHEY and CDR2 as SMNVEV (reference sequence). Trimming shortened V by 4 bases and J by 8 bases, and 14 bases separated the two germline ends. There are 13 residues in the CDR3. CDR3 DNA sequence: TGTGCCAGCAGTTATAAAGGGGCTCACGGCTACACCTTC. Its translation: CASSYKGAHGYTF.

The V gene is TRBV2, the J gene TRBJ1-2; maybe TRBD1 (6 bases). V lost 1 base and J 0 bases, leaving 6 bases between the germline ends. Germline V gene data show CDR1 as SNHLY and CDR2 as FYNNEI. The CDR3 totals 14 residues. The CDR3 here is CASSEGGPNYGYTF. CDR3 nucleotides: TGTGCCAGCAGTGAAGGGGGGCCTAACTATGGCTACACCTTC. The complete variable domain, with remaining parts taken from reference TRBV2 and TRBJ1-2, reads EPEVTQTPSHQVTQMGQEVILRCVPISNHLYFYWYRQILGQKVEFLVSFYNNEISEKSEIFDDQFSVERPDGSNFTLKIRSTKLEDSAMYFCASSEGGPNYGYTFGSGTRLTVV.

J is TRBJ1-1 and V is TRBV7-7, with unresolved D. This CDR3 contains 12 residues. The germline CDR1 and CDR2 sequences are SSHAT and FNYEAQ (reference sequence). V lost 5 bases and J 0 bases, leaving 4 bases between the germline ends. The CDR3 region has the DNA TGTGCCAGCAGCCCCATGAACACTGAAGCTTTCTTT. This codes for CASSPMNTEAFF.

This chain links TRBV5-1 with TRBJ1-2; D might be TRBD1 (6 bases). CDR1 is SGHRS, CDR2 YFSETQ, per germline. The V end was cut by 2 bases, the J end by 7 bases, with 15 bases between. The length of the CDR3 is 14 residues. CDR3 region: CASSFSADSPGYTF. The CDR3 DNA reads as TGCGCCAGCAGCTTTTCGGCGGACAGTCCTGGCTACACCTTC.